The 9 T cell receptor beta chains in this list originate from one sample, sequenced in a study of blood T cell repertoires in COVID-19. Assay: immunoSEQ multiplex PCR; the TCRdb copy retains only in-frame clones and omits some. The data show roughly 200,000 clones, more than 70% seen once. The sequencing input was peripheral blood. These receptors were collected from a man aged 40-55 years with active or convalescent COVID-19.

This chain links TRBV27 with TRBJ1-2, with 8 bases fitting TRBD1. Germline trimming cut 5 bases from V and 4 bases from J; bases unmatched to any gene: 12. The CDR3 length is 16 residues. Looked up from germline, CDR1 is MNHEY and CDR2 is SMNVEV (reference sequence). The CDR3 bases are TGTGCCAGCAGTCAAATCGGACAGGGTACGCCCTATGGCTACACCTTC. Translation: CASSQIGQGTPYGYTF.

The CDR3 sequence: CASGLGTGNTEAFF. CDR3 bases: TGTGCTAGTGGTTTGGGGACAGGGAACACTGAAGCTTTCTTT. The chain employs TRBV12-5 and TRBJ1-1; 7 bases agree with TRBD1. V trimming: 1 base; J trimming: 1 base; junction bases outside the gene matches: 0. The CDR3 is 14 residues long. Germline V CDR1 and CDR2: LGHNT, FRNRAP.

The V and J genes are TRBV18 and TRBJ1-3; D remains ambiguous. V lost 4 bases and J lost 4, with 8 bases in between. Germline values: CDR1 KGHSH, CDR2 LQKENI. The CDR3 runs 13 residues. CDR3 nucleotide sequence: TGTGCCAGCTCACTGGCCGCCGGAAACACCATATATTTT. It yields the protein CASSLAAGNTIYF.

This clone was detected a few times. This chain uses TRBV11-2 with TRBJ2-7, with 9 positions matching TRBD2. The J segment lost 2 bases and the V segment lost 4 bases, leaving 3 bases of the junction unmatched. The CDR3 extends over 14 amino acids. Per the germline V gene, CDR1 is SGHAT and CDR2 is FQNNGV. The CDR3 sequence is CASSYSGGTYEQYF. In DNA form, the CDR3 reads TGTGCCAGCAGCTACAGCGGGGGGACCTACGAGCAGTACTTC. Combining the CDR3 with reference TRBV11-2 and TRBJ2-7 gives the whole variable domain EAGVAQSPRYKIIEKRQSVAFWCNPISGHATLYWYQQILGQGPKLLIQFQNNGVVDDSQLPKDRFSAERLKGVDSTLKIQPAKLEDSAVYLCASSYSGGTYEQYFGPGTRLTVT.

On this clone itself: Within the sample, other DNA sequences also encode this same CDR3. The chain carries TRBV25-1 and TRBJ1-1; 10 bases map to TRBD1. This CDR3 contains 13 residues. The germline V gene has CDR1 MGHDK and CDR2 SYGVNS. V was clipped by 6 bases and J by 4 bases; unmatched bases: 2. CDR3 amino acids: CASSRTGGTEAFF. The CDR3 region has the DNA TGTGCCAGCAGCCGGACAGGGGGCACTGAAGCTTTCTTT. The variable domain in full, with the rest retrieved from reference TRBV25-1 and TRBJ1-1, is EADIYQTPRYLVIGTGKKITLECSQTMGHDKMYWYQQDPGMELHLIHYSYGVNSTEKGDLSSESTVSRIRTEHFPLTLESARPSHTSQYLCASSRTGGTEAFFGQGTRLTVV.

V is TRBV7-2 and J is TRBJ2-5; D not certain. The germline gives CDR1 SGHTA, CDR2 FQGNSA. The CDR3 loop spans 15 amino acids. V was pared by 5 bases and J by 2 bases, with 15 bases between. The chain's CDR3 is CASSQVGVPQETQYF. CDR3 sequence (DNA): TGTGCCAGCAGCCAGGTCGGCGTACCACAAGAGACCCAGTACTTC.

The J gene is TRBJ1-3, the V gene TRBV7-9; D may be TRBD1 (5 bases). Germline values: CDR1 SEHNR, CDR2 FQNEAQ (reference sequence). This CDR3 spans 16 amino acids. V lost 5 bases and J lost 1, with 15 bases in between. CDR3 nucleotides: TGTGCCAGCAGCCCTGGCGGGACCAGGTCTGGAAACACCATATATTTT. Translated, it gives CASSPGGTRSGNTIYF.

This chain joins TRBV7-9 and TRBJ2-1; TRBD2 matches 8 bases. The V gene end was trimmed by 0 bases and the J gene end by 4 bases; junction bases not matched to a gene: 2. This CDR3 spans 15 amino acids. Germline loops: CDR1 SEHNR, CDR2 FQNEAQ (reference sequence). The CDR3 loop reads CASSLAASGYNEQFF. CDR3 bases: TGTGCCAGCAGCTTAGCTGCTAGCGGGTACAATGAGCAGTTCTTC.

The chain couples TRBV5-1 to TRBJ1-3; D is possibly TRBD1 (6 bases). Trimming stripped 0 bases from V and 3 bases from J, with 13 bases between. This CDR3 comprises 16 residues. CDR1 is SGHRS and CDR2 is YFSETQ in the germline V gene. The CDR3 protein is CASSLAAGAGGNTIYF. CDR3 nucleotide sequence: TGCGCCAGCAGCTTGGCCGCGGGGGCAGGTGGAAACACCATATATTTT.